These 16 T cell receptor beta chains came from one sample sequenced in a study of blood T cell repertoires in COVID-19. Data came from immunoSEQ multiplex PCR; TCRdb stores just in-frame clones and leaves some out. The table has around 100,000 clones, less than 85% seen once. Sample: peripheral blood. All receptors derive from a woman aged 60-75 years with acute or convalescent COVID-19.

The CDR3 protein is CASSPISSGNTGELFF. The CDR3 region has the DNA TGTGCCAGCTCCCCTATATCATCAGGGAACACCGGGGAGCTGTTTTTT. This chain uses TRBV18 with TRBJ2-2; D not certain. Germline loops: CDR1 KGHSH, CDR2 LQKENI. This CDR3 has 16 amino acids. Trimming removed 6 bases at V and 1 base at J, with 15 bases between.

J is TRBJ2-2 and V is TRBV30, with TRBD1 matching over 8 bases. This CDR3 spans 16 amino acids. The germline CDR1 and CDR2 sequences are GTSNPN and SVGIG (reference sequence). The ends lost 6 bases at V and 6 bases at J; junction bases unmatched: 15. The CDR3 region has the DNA TGTGCCTGCCGACAAGTCGGACAGGGAGGAGCCGGGGAGCTGTTTTTT. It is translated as CACRQVGQGGAGELFF.

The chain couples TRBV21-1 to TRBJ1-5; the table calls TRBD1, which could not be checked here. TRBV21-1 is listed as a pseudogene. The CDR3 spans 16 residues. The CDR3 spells CASSIYRGGLDQPQHF. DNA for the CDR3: TGTGCCAGCAGCATTTACAGGGGGGGGCTAGATCAGCCCCAGCATTTT.

Written as DNA, the CDR3 is TGTGCCAGCAGTCCGCGGAACACCGGGGAGCTGTTTTTT. Protein sequence: CASSPRNTGELFF. The genes are TRBV12-3 or TRBV12-4 and TRBJ2-2; no definite D call. CDR3 length: 13 amino acids. V was trimmed by 5 bases and J by 1 base, leaving 5 bases between them.

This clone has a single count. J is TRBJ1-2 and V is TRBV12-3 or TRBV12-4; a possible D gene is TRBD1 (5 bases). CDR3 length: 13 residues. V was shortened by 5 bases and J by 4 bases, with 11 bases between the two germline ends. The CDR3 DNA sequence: TGTGCCAGCAGTACCAGGGAAAGCTATGGCTACACCTTC. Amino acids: CASSTRESYGYTF.

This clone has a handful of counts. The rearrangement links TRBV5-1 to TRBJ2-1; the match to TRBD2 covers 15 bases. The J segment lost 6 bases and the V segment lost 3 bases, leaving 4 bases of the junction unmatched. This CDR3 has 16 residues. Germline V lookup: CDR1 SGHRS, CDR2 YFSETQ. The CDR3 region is CASSWTSGGATNEQFF. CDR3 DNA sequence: TGCGCCAGCAGCTGGACTAGCGGGGGGGCCACCAATGAGCAGTTCTTC.

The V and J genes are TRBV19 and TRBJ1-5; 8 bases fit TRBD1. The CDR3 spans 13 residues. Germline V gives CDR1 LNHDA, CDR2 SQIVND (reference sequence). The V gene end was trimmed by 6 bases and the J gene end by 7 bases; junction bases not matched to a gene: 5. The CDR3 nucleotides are TGTGCCAGTAGGACGGGACAGGACCAGCCCCAGCATTTT. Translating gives CASRTGQDQPQHF.

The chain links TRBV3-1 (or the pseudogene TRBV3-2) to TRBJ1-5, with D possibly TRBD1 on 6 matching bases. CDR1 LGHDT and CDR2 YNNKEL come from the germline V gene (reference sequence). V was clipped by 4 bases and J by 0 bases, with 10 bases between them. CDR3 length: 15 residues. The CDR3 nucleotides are TGTGCCAGCAGCCGCGGACAGATTAGCAATCAGCCCCAGCATTTT. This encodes CASSRGQISNQPQHF.

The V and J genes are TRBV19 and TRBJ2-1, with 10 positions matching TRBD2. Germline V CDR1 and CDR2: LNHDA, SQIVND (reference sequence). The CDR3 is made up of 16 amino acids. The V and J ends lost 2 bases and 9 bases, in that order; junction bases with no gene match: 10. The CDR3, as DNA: TGTGCCAGTAGTATACTAGCGGGGGACATAGGAGGTGAGCAGTTCTTC. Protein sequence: CASSILAGDIGGEQFF.

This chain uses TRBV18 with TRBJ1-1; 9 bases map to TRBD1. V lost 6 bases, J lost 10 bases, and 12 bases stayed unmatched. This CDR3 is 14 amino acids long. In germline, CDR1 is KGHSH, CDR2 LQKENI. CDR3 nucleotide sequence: TGTGCCAGCTCTAACCGGGACAGGGATTTAGGAGCTTTCTTT. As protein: CASSNRDRDLGAFF.

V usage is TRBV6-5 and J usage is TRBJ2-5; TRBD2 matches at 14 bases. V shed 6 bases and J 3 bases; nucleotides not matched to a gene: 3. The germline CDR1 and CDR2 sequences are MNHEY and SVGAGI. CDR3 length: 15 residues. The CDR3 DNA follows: TGTGCCAGCAGCCGACTAGCGGGGGGGGAAGAGACCCAGTACTTC. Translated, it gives CASSRLAGGEETQYF.

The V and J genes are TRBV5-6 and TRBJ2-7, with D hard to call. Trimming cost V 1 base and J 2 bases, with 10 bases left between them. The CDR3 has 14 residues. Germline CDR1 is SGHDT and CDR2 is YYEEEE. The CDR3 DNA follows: TGTGCCAGCAGCTTGCCAGTAGCCCCCTACGAGCAGTACTTC. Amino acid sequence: CASSLPVAPYEQYF.

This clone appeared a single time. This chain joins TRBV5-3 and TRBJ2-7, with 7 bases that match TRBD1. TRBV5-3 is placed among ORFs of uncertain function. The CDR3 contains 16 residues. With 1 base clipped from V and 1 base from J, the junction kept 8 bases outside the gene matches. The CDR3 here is CARSLIWDRGSYEQYF. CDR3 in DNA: TGTGCCAGAAGCTTGATCTGGGACAGAGGGTCCTACGAGCAGTACTTC.

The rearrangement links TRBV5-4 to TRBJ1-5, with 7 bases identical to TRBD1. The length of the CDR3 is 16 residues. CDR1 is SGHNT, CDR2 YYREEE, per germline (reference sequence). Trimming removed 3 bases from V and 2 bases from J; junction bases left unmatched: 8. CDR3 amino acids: CASSSTGAGGNQPQHF. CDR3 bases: TGTGCCAGCAGCTCAACAGGGGCTGGGGGCAATCAGCCCCAGCATTTT.

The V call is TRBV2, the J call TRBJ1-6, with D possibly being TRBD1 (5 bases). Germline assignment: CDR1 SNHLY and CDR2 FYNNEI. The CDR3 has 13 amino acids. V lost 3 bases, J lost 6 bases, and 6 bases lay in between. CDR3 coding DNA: TGTGCCAGCAGTGACAGGGTTAATTCACCCCTCCACTTT. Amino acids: CASSDRVNSPLHF.

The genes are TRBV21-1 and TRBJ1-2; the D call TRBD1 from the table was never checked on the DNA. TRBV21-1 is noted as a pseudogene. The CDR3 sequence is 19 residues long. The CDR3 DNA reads TGTGCCAGCAGCACCTTTCGAACAGGGACAGGGAGGGCTAACTATGGCTACACCTTC. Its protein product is CASSTFRTGTGRANYGYTF.